This T cell receptor (beta chain) stems from a study of CD8+ T cells in alopecia areata. The CDR3 sequence is 13 residues long. Germline V gives CDR1 SGDLS, CDR2 YYNGEE. V lost 2 bases and J 2 bases, leaving 7 bases between the germline ends. About this clone itself: The same CDR3 can be traced to other DNA sequences in this sample.

Extracted RNA was reverse transcribed, and the resulting cDNA served as sequencing template. The method was immunoSEQ multiplex PCR; TCRdb's version includes in-frame clones alone and lacks a portion of them. The table shows 150,000 to 250,000 clones, with 45% to 65% occurring only once. Treatment noted: oral pan-JAK inhibitor, 5-10 mg twice daily. Material: CD4+ T cells sorted from blood, obtained at week 4, from a patient treated with tofacitinib. The J gene is TRBJ2-5, the V gene TRBV9; D possibly corresponds to TRBD1 (6 bases). The receptor's source is a human donor with alopecia areata. The CDR3 spells CASSVGTQETQYF. CDR3 bases: TGTGCCAGCAGCGTCGGGACACAAGAGACCCAGTACTTC. Looking up the rest from reference TRBV9 and TRBJ2-5 gives the full variable domain: DSGVTQTPKHLITATGQRVTLRCSPRSGDLSVYWYQQSLDQGLQFLIQYYNGEERAKGNILERFSAQQFPDLHSELNLSSLELGDSALYFCASSVGTQETQYFGPGTRLLVL.